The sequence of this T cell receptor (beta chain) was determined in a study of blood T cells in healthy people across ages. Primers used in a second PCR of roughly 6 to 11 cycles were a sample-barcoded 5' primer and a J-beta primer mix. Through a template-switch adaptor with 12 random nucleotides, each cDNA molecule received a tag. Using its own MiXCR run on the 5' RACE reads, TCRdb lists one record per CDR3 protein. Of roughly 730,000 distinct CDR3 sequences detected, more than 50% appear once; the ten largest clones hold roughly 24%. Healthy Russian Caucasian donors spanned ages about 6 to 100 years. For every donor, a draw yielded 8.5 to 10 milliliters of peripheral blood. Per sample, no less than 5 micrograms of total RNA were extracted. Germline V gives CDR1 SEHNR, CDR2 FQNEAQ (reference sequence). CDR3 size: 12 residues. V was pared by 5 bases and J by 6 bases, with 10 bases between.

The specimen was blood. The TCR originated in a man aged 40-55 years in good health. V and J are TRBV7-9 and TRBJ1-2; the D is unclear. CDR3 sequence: CASSLMLDGYTF. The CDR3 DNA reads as TGTGCCAGCAGCCTAATGCTGGATGGCTACACCTTC.